This T cell receptor beta chain emerged from a study of blood T cell repertoires in COVID-19. Study-wide context: Donors in the United States, Italy and Spain gave samples during acute or convalescent COVID-19. PBMCs, B-cell-depleted T cells, or T cells were the source of the cDNA or gDNA that made up the material.

Source study methods: Amplifying reference gene primers gave estimates of nucleated cell counts. Profiled with immunoSEQ multiplex PCR; TCRdb holds only in-frame clones, not every one. The V and J calls and the clone size are those of that table, but D and trimming were determined from the DNA. The sample lists some 140,000 clones; approximately 80% were seen once. This clone has just a few counts. V trimming: 5 bases; J trimming: 0 bases; junction bases outside the gene matches: 5. The germline CDR1 and CDR2 sequences are SGHAT and FQNNGV. This CDR3 has 16 amino acids. Seattle's enrolled individuals joined amid active infection and were then monitored longitudinally.

This chain connects TRBV11-2 to TRBJ1-2; the match to TRBD1 covers 11 bases. The sample taken for sequencing was peripheral blood. The receptor was isolated from a woman aged 55-70 years with COVID-19, enrolled during active disease. The CDR3 here is CASSGGQGVTNYGYTF. CDR3 nucleotide sequence: TGTGCCAGCAGCGGGGGACAGGGGGTTACTAACTATGGCTACACCTTC.